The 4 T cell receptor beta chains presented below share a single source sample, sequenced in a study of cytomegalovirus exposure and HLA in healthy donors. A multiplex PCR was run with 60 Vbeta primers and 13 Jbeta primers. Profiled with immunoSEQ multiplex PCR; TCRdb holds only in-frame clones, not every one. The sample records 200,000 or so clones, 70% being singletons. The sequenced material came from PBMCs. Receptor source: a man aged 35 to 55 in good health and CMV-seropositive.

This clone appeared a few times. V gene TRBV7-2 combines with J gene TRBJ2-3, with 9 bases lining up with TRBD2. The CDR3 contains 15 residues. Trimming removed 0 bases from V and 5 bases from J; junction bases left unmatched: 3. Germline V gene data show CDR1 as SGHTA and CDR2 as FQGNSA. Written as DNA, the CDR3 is TGTGCCAGCAGCTTAGCGCTAGCGGGGAGAGATACGCAGTATTTT. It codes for CASSLALAGRDTQYF.

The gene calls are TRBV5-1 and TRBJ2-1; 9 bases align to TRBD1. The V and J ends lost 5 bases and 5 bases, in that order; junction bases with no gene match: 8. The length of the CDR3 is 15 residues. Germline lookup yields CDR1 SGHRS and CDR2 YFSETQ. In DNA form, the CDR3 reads TGCGCCAGCAGACCAGGGACAGGGAGTCACAATGAGCAGTTCTTC. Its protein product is CASRPGTGSHNEQFF.

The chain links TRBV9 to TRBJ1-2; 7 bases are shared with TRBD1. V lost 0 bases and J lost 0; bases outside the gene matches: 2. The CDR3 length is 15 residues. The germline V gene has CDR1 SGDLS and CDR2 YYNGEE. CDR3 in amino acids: CASSVGGTANYGYTF. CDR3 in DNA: TGTGCCAGCAGCGTAGGGGGGACAGCTAACTATGGCTACACCTTC.

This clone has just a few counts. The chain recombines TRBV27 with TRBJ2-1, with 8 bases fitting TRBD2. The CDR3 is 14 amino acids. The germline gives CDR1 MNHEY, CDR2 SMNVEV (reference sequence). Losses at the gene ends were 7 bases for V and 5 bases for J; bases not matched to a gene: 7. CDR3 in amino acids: CASTQLADHNEQFF. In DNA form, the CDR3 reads TGTGCCAGCACTCAACTAGCGGATCACAATGAGCAGTTCTTC.